A selection of T cell receptor beta chains follows, all from one sample in a study of graft-versus-host responses after intestinal transplantation. Assay used: immunoSEQ multiplex PCR; TCRdb lists only in-frame clones, some missing. The table has 84,000 or so clones, 80% to 90% seen once. Antigen specificity for these receptors is unknown. This specimen was unstimulated CD8+ T cells sorted from spleen or lymph node cells, taken before transplant. Receptors were obtained from a human donor who was the organ donor for an intestinal transplant. Both conserved end residues are part of each CDR3. The D gene is left open where the match is weak. Expanded clones are given a class, and other clones once, few, many or no size at all.

D gene | J gene | V gene | clone size | CDR3 protein | CDR3 DNA
TRBD1 | TRBJ2-7 | TRBV10-3 | few | CATRDPGQTYEQYF | TGTGCCACCAGAGACCCGGGACAGACCTACGAGCAGTACTTC
TRBD1 | TRBJ2-7 | TRBV14 | - | CASSYGTGRGYEQYF | TGTGCCAGCAGCTATGGGACAGGGAGGGGGTACGAGCAGTACTTC
- | TRBJ1-1 | TRBV4-2 | - | CASSQDWGATEAFF | TGTGCCAGCAGCCAAGATTGGGGGGCCACTGAAGCTTTCTTT
- | TRBJ1-1 | TRBV10-3 | - | CAISVGNTEAFF | TGTGCCATCAGTGTGGGAAACACTGAAGCTTTCTTT
TRBD1 | TRBJ2-5 | TRBV5-4 | once | CASSRTGGWETQYF | TGTGCCAGCAGCCGGACAGGGGGCTGGGAGACCCAGTACTTC
- | TRBJ2-1 | TRBV28 | - | CASSLISLSYNEQFF | TGTGCCAGCAGTTTGATAAGCCTATCCTACAATGAGCAGTTCTTC
- | TRBJ2-5 | TRBV5-5 | once | CASSLIETQYF | TGTGCCAGCAGCTTGATTGAGACCCAGTACTTC
- | TRBJ1-2 | TRBV5-6 | - | CASSLAGLSYGYTF | TGTGCCAGCAGCTTGGCAGGGTTGAGCTATGGCTACACCTTC
- | TRBJ2-3 | TRBV13 | once | CASSPQDTQYF | TGTGCCAGCAGCCCACAAGATACGCAGTATTTT
- | TRBJ2-7 | TRBV7-8 | once | CASSLAGEQYF | TGTGCCAGCAGCTTAGCGGGGGAGCAGTACTTC
- | TRBJ1-2 | TRBV7-6 | - | CASSLRGEAKCYGYTF | TGTGCCAGCAGCCTTAGAGGCGAAGCAAAGTGCTATGGCTACACCTTC
- | TRBJ2-3 | TRBV27 | - | CASSHTAGPPDTQYF | TGTGCCAGCAGCCACACCGCTGGCCCACCAGATACGCAGTATTTT
TRBD2 | TRBJ2-3 | TRBV4-1 | - | CASSQDSAGGGPEDTQYF | TGCGCCAGCAGCCAAGATAGCGCCGGCGGGGGGCCCGAAGATACGCAGTATTTT
- | TRBJ2-7 | TRBV28 | once | CASSPTGLHEQYF | TGTGCCAGCAGTCCCACGGGACTTCACGAGCAGTACTTC
- | TRBJ2-1 | TRBV6-1 | - | CASSGGPQGHEQFF | TGTGCCAGCAGCGGCGGCCCCCAGGGCCATGAGCAGTTCTTC
- | TRBJ1-4 | TRBV10-3 | - | CAISESGTTEKLFF | TGTGCCATCAGTGAGTCGGGGACAACCGAAAAACTGTTTTTT
- | TRBJ1-2 | TRBV4-1 | - | CASSQEQNSVGYTF | TGCGCCAGCAGCCAAGAACAGAACTCGGTTGGCTACACCTTC
- | TRBJ1-2 | TRBV28 | - | CASSLYGDGYTF | TGTGCCAGCAGTTTATACGGGGATGGCTACACCTTC
- | TRBJ2-5 | TRBV7-9 | - | CASRGRGNQETQYF | TGTGCCAGCAGGGGGAGGGGGAATCAAGAGACCCAGTACTTC
- | TRBJ1-5 | TRBV5-6 | - | CASSPGRGLNQPQHF | TGTGCCAGCAGTCCGGGTAGGGGTCTCAATCAGCCCCAGCATTTT
- | TRBJ2-7 | TRBV7-9 | - | CASSETPSHVAPDYEQYF | TGTGCCAGCAGCGAAACCCCATCACATGTCGCCCCAGACTACGAGCAGTACTTC
TRBD1 | TRBJ2-3 | TRBV11-2 | - | CASSLDVTGGIVDTQYF | TGTGCCAGCAGCTTAGACGTGACAGGGGGCATCGTTGATACGCAGTATTTT
- | TRBJ2-1 | TRBV18 | - | CASSPPVAPDNEQFF | TGTGCCAGCTCACCACCGGTGGCCCCCGATAATGAGCAGTTCTTC